The 6 T cell receptor beta chains below come from one sample, sequenced in a study of T cell repertoires in cytomegalovirus infection. TCRdb redid the calling of the reads with MiXCR, one entry per CDR3 protein. Of 300,000 or so distinct CDR3 sequences listed, 25% were seen once; the top ten hold more than 11%. The sample consisted of PBMCs. Receptor source: a human donor in good health (CMV status not recorded). Some clones in this sample may be carry-over from other donors' samples.

This clonotype was counted at least ten times. The rearrangement uses TRBV12-3 or TRBV12-4 and TRBJ1-3, with D tentatively TRBD1 (5 bases). The CDR3 spans 14 residues. Trimming stripped 6 bases from V and 4 bases from J, with 13 bases between. The CDR3 sequence: CASSLRGSGNTIYF. The CDR3 nucleotides read TGTGCCAGCAGCTTGAGGGGATCGGGAAACACCATATATTTT.

In its sample, this clonotype was seen a few times. This sequence joins TRBV11-2 and TRBJ2-7; 8 nucleotides match TRBD2. Unmatched junction bases numbered 2, after V lost 4 bases and J lost 3 bases. This CDR3 has 13 amino acids. Germline V CDR1 and CDR2: SGHAT, FQNNGV. The CDR3 is CASSSGLVYEQYF. CDR3 sequence (DNA): TGTGCCAGCAGCTCGGGACTAGTCTACGAGCAGTACTTC.

This clonotype was recorded a few times. V is TRBV5-4 and J is TRBJ2-6; possibly TRBD2 for D (5 bases). The V gene's germline CDR1 is SGHNT and CDR2 YYREEE (reference sequence). The CDR3 loop spans 15 amino acids. V lost 4 bases and J 3 bases, leaving 11 bases between the germline ends. The CDR3 sequence is CASSPPRGGANVLTF. CDR3 nucleotide sequence: TGTGCCAGCAGCCCCCCCCGGGGTGGGGCCAACGTCCTGACTTTC.

This clonotype was seen repeatedly, ten times or more. The gene calls are TRBV7-8 and TRBJ2-1; D perhaps matches TRBD2 (6 bases). Germline V gene lookup returns CDR1 SGHVS and CDR2 FQNEAQ. CDR3 length: 12 residues. Trimming shortened V by 2 bases and J by 10 bases, and 9 bases separated the two germline ends. The CDR3 here is CASSLWGVEQFF. CDR3 nucleotide sequence: TGTGCCAGCAGCTTATGGGGGGTAGAGCAGTTCTTC.

This clonotype was picked up a small number of times. This chain uses TRBV4-1 with TRBJ2-1; tentatively, D is TRBD1 or TRBD2 (6 bases each). V lost 0 bases to trimming and J lost 0 bases, with 12 bases between them. The CDR3 is made up of 17 amino acids. Looked up from germline, CDR1 is MGHRA and CDR2 is YSYEKL. The CDR3 DNA sequence: TGCGCCAGCAGCCAAGATTGGGGGGCCGGCTCCTACAATGAGCAGTTCTTC. Its protein product is CASSQDWGAGSYNEQFF.

This clonotype occurred a few times. J is TRBJ2-3 and V is TRBV11-2; D gene unclear. CDR1 and CDR2 (germline): SGHAT, FQNNGV. The length of the CDR3 is 13 residues. V was trimmed by 1 base and J by 5 bases, leaving 7 bases between them. This chain's CDR3 is CASSLGWGDTQYF. The CDR3 nucleotides are TGTGCCAGCAGCTTAGGATGGGGAGATACGCAGTATTTT.